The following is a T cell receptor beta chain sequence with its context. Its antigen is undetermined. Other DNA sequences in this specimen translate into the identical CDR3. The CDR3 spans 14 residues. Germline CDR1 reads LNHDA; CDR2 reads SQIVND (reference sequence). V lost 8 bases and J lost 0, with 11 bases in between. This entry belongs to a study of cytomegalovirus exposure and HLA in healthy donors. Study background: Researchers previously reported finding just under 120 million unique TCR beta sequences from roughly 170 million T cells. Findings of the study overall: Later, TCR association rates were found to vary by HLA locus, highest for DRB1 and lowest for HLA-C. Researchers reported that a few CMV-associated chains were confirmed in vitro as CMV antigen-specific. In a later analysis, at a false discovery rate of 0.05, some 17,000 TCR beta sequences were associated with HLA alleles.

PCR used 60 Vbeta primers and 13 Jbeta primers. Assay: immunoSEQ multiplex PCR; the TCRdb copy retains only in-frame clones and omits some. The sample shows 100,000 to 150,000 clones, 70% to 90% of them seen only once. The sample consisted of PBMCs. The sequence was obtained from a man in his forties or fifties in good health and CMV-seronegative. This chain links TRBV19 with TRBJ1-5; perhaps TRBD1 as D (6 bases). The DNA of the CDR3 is TGTGCCAGTTCTGGACAGTATAGCAATCAGCCCCAGCATTTT. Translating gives CASSGQYSNQPQHF.